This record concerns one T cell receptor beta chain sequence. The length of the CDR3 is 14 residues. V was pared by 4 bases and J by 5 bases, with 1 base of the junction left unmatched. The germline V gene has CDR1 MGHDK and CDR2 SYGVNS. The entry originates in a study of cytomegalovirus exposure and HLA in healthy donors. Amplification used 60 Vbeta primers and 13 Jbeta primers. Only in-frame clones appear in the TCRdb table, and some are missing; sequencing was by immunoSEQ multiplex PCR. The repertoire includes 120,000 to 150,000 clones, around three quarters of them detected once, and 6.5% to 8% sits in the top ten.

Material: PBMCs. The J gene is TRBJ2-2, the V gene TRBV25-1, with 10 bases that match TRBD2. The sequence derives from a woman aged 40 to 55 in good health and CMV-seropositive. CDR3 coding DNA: TGTGCCAGCAGTGGACTAGCGGGTACCGGGGAGCTGTTTTTT. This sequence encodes CASSGLAGTGELFF.